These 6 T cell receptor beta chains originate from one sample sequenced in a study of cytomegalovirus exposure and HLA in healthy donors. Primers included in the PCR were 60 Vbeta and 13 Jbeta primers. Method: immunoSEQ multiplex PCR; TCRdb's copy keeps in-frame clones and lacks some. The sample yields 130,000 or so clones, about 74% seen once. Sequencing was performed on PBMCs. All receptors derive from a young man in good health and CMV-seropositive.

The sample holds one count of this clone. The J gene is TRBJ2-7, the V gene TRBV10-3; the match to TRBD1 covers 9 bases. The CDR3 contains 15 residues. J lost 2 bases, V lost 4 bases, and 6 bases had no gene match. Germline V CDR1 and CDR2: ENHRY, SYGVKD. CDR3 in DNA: TGTGCCATCAGTGGGGCGGGACAGGGTCCCTACGAGCAGTACTTC. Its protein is CAISGAGQGPYEQYF.

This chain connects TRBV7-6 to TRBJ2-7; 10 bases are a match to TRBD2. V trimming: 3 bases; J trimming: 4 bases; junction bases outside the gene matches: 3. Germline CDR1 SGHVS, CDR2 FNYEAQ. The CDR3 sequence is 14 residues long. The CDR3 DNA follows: TGTGCCAGCAGCTTTCCTAGCGGGAGTTACGAGCAGTACTTC. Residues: CASSFPSGSYEQYF.

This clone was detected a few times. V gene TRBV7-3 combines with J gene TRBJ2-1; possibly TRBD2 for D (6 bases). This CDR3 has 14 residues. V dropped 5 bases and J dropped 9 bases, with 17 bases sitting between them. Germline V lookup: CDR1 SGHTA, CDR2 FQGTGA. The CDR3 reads CASSPTLVSGEQFF. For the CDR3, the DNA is TGTGCCAGCAGCCCGACCTTAGTTAGCGGTGAGCAGTTCTTC.

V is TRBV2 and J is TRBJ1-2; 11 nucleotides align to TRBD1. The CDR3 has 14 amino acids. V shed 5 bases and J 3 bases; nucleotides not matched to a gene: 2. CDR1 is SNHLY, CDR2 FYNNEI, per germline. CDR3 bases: TGTGCCAGCAGTTGGGACAGGGGGGACTATGGCTACACCTTC. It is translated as CASSWDRGDYGYTF.

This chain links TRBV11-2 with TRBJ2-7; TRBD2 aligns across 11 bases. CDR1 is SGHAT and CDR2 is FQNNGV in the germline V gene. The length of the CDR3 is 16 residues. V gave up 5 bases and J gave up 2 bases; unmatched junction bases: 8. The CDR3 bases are TGTGCCAGCAGCCCCGTAGCGGGGGGGTCTACCTACGAGCAGTACTTC. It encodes CASSPVAGGSTYEQYF.

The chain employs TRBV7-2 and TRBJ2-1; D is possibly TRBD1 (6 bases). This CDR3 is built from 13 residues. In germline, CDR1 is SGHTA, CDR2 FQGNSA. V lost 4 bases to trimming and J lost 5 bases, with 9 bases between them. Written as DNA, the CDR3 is TGTGCCAGCAGCTCTAGACAGGACAATGAGCAGTTCTTC. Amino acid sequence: CASSSRQDNEQFF. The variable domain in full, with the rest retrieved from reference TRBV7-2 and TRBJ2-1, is GAGVSQSPSNKVTEKGKDVELRCDPISGHTALYWYRQSLGQGLEFLIYFQGNSAPDKSGLPSDRFSAERTGGSVSTLTIQRTQQEDSAVYLCASSSRQDNEQFFGPGTRLTVL.